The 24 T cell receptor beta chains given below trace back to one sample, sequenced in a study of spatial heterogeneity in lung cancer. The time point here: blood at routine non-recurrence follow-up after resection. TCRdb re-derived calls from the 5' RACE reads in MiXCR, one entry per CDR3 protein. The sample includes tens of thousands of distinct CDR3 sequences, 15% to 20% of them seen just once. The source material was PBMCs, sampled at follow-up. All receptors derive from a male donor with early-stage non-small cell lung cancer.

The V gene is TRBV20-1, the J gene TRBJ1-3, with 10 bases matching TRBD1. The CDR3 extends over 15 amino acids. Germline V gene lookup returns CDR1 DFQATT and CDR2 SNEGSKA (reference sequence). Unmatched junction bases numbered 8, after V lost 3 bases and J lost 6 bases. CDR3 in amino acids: CSASGTGVVENTIYF. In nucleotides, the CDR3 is TGCAGTGCTAGTGGGACAGGGGTTGTTGAAAACACCATATATTTT.

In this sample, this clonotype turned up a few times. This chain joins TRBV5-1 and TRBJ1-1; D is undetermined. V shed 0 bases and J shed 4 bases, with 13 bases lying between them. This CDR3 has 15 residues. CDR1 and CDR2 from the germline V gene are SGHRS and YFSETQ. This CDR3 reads CASSLGGTSGTEAFF. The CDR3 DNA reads TGCGCCAGCAGCTTGGGTGGCACCTCGGGCACTGAAGCTTTCTTT.

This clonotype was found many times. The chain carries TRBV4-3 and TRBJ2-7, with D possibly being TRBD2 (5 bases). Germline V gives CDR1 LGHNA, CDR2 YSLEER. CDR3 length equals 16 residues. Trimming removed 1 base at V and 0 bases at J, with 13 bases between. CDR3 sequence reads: CASSQVPSRRSYEQYV. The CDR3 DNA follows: TGCGCCAGCAGCCAAGTTCCTAGCAGGCGCTCCTACGAGCAGTACGTC.

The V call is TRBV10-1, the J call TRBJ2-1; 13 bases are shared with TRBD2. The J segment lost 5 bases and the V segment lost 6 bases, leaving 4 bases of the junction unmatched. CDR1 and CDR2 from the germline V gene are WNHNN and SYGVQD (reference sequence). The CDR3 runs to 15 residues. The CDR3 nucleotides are TGCGCCAGCAGGAAGGGGACTAGCGGGGACAATGAGCAGTTCTTC. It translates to CASRKGTSGDNEQFF.

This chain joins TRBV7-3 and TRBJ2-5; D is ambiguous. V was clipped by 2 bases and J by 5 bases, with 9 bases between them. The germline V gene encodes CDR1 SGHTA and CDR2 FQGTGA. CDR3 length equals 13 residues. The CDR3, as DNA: TGTGCCAGCAGCTTATACAGCATGGAGACCCAGTACTTC. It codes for CASSLYSMETQYF.

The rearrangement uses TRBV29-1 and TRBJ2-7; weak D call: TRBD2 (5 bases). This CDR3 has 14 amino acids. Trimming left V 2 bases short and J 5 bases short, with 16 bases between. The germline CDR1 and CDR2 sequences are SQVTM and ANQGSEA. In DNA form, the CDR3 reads TGCAGCGTTGAATCCAGCGGAATGTATAACGAGCAGTACTTC. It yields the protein CSVESSGMYNEQYF.

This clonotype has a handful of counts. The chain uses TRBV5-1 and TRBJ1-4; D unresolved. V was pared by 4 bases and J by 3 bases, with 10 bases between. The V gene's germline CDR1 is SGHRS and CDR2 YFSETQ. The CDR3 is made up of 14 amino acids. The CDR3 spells CASSPKGANEKLFF. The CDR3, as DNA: TGCGCCAGCAGCCCTAAGGGTGCTAATGAAAAACTGTTTTTT.

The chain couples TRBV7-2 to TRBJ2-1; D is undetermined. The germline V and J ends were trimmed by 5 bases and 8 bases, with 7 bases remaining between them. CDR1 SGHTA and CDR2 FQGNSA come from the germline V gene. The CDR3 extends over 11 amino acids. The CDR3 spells CASSTHDEQFF. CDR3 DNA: TGTGCCAGCAGCACCCACGATGAGCAGTTCTTC.

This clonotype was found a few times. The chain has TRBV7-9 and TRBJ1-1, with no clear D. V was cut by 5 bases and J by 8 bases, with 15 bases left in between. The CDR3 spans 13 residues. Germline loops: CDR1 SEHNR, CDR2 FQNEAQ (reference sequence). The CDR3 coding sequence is TGTGCCAGCAGCCCGTCTGGCACTGCCGAAGCTTTCTTT. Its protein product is CASSPSGTAEAFF.

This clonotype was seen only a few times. The CDR3 here is CASSNNRDEQYF. Written as DNA, the CDR3 is TGCGCCAGCAGTAATAACAGGGACGAGCAGTACTTC. The chain uses TRBV10-1 and TRBJ2-7; the D gene is possibly TRBD1 (6 bases). CDR3 length: 12 residues. V shed 5 bases and J shed 5 bases, with 10 bases lying between them. Germline V gene data show CDR1 as WNHNN and CDR2 as SYGVQD (reference sequence).

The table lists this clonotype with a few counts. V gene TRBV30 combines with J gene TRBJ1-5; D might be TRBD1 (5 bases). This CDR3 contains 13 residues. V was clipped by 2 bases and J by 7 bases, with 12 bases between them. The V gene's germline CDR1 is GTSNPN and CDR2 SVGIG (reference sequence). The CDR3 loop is CAWSPGEGQPQHF. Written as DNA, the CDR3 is TGTGCCTGGAGTCCGGGGGAAGGGCAGCCCCAGCATTTT.

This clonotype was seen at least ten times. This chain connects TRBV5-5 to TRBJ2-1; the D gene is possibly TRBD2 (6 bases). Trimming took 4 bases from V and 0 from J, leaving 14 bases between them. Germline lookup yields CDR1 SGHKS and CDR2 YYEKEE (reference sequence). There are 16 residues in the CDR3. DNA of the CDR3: TGTGCCAGCAGCCCGGGACTCACGAGCTCCTACAATGAGCAGTTCTTC. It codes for CASSPGLTSSYNEQFF.

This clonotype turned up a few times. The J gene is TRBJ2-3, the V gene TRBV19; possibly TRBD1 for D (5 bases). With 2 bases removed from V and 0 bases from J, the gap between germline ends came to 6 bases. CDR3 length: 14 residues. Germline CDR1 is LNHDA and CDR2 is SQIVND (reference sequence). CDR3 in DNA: TGTGCCAGTAGTATACAGGGAAGCACAGATACGCAGTATTTT. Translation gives CASSIQGSTDTQYF.

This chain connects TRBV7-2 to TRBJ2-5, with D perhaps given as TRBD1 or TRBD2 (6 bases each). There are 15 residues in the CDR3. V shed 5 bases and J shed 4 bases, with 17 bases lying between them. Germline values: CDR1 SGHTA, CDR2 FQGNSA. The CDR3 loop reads CASSIRRGSGETQYF. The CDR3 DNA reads TGTGCCAGCAGCATTCGCAGGGGTAGCGGAGAGACCCAGTACTTC.

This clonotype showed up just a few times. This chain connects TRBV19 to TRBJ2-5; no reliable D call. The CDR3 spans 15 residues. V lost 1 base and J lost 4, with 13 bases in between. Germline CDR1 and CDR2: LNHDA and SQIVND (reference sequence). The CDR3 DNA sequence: TGTGCCAGTAGTATAGGGCAGGCCCGACGAGAGACCCAGTACTTC. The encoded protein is CASSIGQARRETQYF. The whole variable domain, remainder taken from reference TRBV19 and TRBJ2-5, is DGGITQSPKYLFRKEGQNVTLSCEQNLNHDAMYWYRQDPGQGLRLIYYSQIVNDFQKGDIAEGYSVSREKKESFPLTVTSAQKNPTAFYLCASSIGQARRETQYFGPGTRLLVL.

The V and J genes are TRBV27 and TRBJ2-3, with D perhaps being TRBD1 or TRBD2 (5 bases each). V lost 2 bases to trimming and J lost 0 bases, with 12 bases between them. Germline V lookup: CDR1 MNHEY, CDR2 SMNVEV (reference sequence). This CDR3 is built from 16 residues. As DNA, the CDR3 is TGTGCCAGCAGTTTAAGCCCGGGACCAAGCACAGATACGCAGTATTTT. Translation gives CASSLSPGPSTDTQYF.

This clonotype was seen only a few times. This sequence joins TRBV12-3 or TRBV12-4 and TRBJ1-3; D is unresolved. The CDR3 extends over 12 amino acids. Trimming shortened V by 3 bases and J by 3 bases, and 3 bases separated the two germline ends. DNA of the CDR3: TGTGCCAGCAGTTTTTTTGGAAACACCATATATTTT. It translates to CASSFFGNTIYF.

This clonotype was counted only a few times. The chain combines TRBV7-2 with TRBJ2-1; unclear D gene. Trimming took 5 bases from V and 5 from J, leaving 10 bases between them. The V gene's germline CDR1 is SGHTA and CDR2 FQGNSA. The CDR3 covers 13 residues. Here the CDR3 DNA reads TGTGCCAGCAGCCGAAACCGGGACAATGAGCAGTTCTTC. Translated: CASSRNRDNEQFF. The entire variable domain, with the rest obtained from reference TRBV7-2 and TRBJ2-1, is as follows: GAGVSQSPSNKVTEKGKDVELRCDPISGHTALYWYRQSLGQGLEFLIYFQGNSAPDKSGLPSDRFSAERTGGSVSTLTIQRTQQEDSAVYLCASSRNRDNEQFFGPGTRLTVL.

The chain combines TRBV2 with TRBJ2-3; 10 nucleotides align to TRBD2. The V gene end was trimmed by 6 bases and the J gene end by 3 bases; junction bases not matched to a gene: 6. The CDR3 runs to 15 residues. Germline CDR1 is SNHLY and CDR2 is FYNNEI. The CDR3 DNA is TGTGCCAGCAGGTTCGAGGGACTAGCGACAGATACGCAGTATTTT. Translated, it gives CASRFEGLATDTQYF.

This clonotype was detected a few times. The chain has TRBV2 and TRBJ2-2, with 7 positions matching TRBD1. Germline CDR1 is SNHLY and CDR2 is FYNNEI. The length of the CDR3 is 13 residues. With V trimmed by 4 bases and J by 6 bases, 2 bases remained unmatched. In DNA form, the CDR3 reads TGTGCCAGCAGTGGACAGGGACCCGGGGAGCTGTTTTTT. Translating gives CASSGQGPGELFF.

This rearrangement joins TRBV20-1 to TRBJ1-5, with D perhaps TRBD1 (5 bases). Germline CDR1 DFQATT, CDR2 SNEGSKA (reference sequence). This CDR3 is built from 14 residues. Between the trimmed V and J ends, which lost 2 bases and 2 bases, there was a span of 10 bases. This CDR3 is CSARPGLGNQPQHF. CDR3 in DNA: TGCAGTGCTAGACCGGGACTGGGCAATCAGCCCCAGCATTTT.

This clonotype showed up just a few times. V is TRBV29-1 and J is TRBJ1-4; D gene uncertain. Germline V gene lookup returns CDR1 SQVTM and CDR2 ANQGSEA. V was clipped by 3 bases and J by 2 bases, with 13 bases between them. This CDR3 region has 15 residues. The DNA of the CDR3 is TGCAGCGTTGAGGAGGAGGGTCCGACTAATGAAAAACTGTTTTTT. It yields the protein CSVEEEGPTNEKLFF.

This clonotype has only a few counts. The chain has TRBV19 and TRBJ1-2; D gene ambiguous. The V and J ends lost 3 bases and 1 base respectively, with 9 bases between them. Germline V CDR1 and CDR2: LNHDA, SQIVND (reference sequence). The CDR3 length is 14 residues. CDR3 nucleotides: TGTGCCAGTAGTATCCCGACGGGTAACTATGGCTACACCTTC. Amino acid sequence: CASSIPTGNYGYTF.

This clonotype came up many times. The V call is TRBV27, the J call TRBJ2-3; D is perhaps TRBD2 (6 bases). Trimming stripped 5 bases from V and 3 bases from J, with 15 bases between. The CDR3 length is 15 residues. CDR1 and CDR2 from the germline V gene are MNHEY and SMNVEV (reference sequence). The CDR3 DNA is TGTGCCAGCAGTGGCCGGAGGGCCGGTACAGATACGCAGTATTTT. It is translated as CASSGRRAGTDTQYF.